This record looks at one T cell receptor beta chain sequence and its context. As yet, its antigen is unknown. These data originate in a study of T-cell reconstitution after alpha-beta-depleted transplantation in children. TCRbeta library construction was performed incorporating unique molecular identifiers. TCRdb re-analysed the PCR reads in MiXCR, keeping a single row per CDR3 protein. This table has some 550,000 distinct CDR3 sequences, 23% appearing once. General study points: Newly made T cells mostly supplied T-cell counts and diversity one year after transplant. Several hundred graft clones that had expanded were reportedly the source of alpha-beta T cells about two months after transplant.

V was trimmed by 0 bases and J by 3 bases, leaving 15 bases between them. The CDR3 has 16 amino acids. The germline CDR1 and CDR2 sequences are DFQATT and SNEGSKA (reference sequence). The rearrangement links TRBV20-1 to TRBJ1-5, with a weak D call TRBD1 (5 bases). The receptor was isolated from a boy younger than two who had a stem cell transplant for acute myeloid leukemia, so the T cells may come from the graft donor. The sample in question was PBMCs, mostly from graft donor cells, obtained 360 days after TCRalphabeta/CD19-depleted stem cell transplant. The CDR3 sequence: CSARDWRGRLNQPQHF. CDR3 nucleotides: TGCAGTGCTAGAGACTGGCGGGGACGGCTCAATCAGCCCCAGCATTTT.